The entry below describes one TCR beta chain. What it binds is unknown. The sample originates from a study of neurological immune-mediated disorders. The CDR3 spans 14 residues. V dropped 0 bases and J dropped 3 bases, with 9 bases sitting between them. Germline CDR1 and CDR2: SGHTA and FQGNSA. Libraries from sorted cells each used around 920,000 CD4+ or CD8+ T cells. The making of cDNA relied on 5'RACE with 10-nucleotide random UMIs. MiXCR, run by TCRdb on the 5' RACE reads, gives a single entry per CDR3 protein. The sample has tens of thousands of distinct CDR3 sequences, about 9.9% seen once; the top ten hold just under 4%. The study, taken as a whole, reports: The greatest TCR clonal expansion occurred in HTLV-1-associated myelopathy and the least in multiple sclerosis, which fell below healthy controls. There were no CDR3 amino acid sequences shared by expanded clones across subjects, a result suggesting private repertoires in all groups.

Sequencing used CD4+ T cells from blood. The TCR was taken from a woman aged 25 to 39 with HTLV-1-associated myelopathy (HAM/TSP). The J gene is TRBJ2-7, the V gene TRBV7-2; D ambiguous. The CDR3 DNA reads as TGTGCCAGCAGCTTAGCGTACGGAGTCTACGAGCAGTACTTC. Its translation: CASSLAYGVYEQYF.